This is a list of T cell receptor beta chains from one sample in a study of shared clonotypes between healthy human individuals. This table comes from immunoSEQ multiplex PCR, and its TCRdb copy is limited to in-frame clones, with some not included. Here the sample spans 850,000 to 1,100,000 clones, roughly 80% being singletons. Sequencing was done on a sample of memory CD4+ T cells from PBMCs. The receptors here all came from a man aged 18 to 29 in good health. Some clones in this sample may be carry-over from other donors' samples. CDR3s include the opening cysteine and the closing phenylalanine or tryptophan. Fields, in order: D gene, V gene, J gene, clone size, CDR3 protein. The D gene is left open where the match is weak. Size tells how often a clone was seen (once, few, many) or the class of an expanded clone, and some rows leave it out.

NA	TRBV23-1	TRBJ2-2	NA	CASSPRDISNTGELFF
NA	TRBV14	TRBJ2-3	NA	CASSQGSGDTQYF
TRBD1	TRBV29-1	TRBJ2-5	NA	CSVRTGEETQYF
NA	TRBV6-5	TRBJ2-3	few	CASSRLGSSSDTQYF
NA	TRBV5-1	TRBJ1-2	NA	CASSLTPGTNYGYTF
NA	TRBV7-2	TRBJ1-2	once	CASTPDSRSNYGYTF
NA	TRBV2	TRBJ1-1	NA	CASTRQRWAFF
NA	TRBV27	TRBJ2-2	NA	CASSSGRTPDTGELFF
NA	TRBV7-8	TRBJ1-1	NA	CASSLAWGHKNTEAFF
NA	TRBV10-3	TRBJ2-3	NA	CAISDRQVRDTQYF
NA	TRBV28	TRBJ1-1	NA	CASSFLSRNTEAFF
NA	TRBV25-1	TRBJ1-1	many	CASSEVVAFF
NA	TRBV28	TRBJ1-2	NA	CASSSGGVNGYTF
NA	TRBV6-5	TRBJ1-2	once	CASSSTERGSDYTF
NA	TRBV7-9	TRBJ1-2	NA	CASSLRTATNYGYTF
NA	TRBV4-3	TRBJ2-5	NA	CASSQGPRGPQETQYF
NA	TRBV12-5	TRBJ2-2	many	CASGRGAGELFF
NA	TRBV5-1	TRBJ1-2	NA	CASSSGDRGYYGYTF
NA	TRBV7-6	TRBJ1-1	NA	CASSLLSGQVNTEAFF
TRBD2	TRBV4-1	TRBJ2-3	NA	CASSRPIGLAGGPGSDTQYF
TRBD1	TRBV27	TRBJ1-5	few	CASSPRQGHQPQHF
TRBD2	TRBV5-1	TRBJ2-1	NA	CASSGKLAAYNEQFF
NA	TRBV5-1	TRBJ2-2	NA	CASSGGTTNTGELFF
NA	TRBV28	TRBJ2-7	once	CASSLGGSSYEQYF